This T cell receptor (beta chain) emerged from a study of identical twins. Through template switching, a universal primer site was introduced, and the cDNA contained unique molecular identifiers. Each CDR3 protein gets one entry after TCRdb re-called the 5' RACE reads with MiXCR. This sample yields some 1,600,000 distinct CDR3 sequences, of which under 35% are seen a single time; about 0.27% belongs to the top ten. Regarding this clonotype: Its antigen is unidentified.

Study findings and constraints: These conclusions were based on statistical analysis (cross-sectional, not following the same donors). One should note that invariant MAIT and iNKT cells could partly confound zero-insertion analyses.

The CDR3 has 18 residues. Trimming at V came to 0 bases and at J to 1 base, leaving 9 bases not matched to a gene. Germline CDR1 reads LGHDT; CDR2 reads YNNKEL (reference sequence). The sequenced sample was cord blood. The gene calls are TRBV3-1 and TRBJ2-5; 9 bases match TRBD1. The clonotype comes from a newborn girl in good health. The CDR3 DNA reads TGTGCCAGCAGCCAAGAGATACAGACGGACAGGGGCCAAGAGACCCAGTACTTC. Amino acids: CASSQEIQTDRGQETQYF.